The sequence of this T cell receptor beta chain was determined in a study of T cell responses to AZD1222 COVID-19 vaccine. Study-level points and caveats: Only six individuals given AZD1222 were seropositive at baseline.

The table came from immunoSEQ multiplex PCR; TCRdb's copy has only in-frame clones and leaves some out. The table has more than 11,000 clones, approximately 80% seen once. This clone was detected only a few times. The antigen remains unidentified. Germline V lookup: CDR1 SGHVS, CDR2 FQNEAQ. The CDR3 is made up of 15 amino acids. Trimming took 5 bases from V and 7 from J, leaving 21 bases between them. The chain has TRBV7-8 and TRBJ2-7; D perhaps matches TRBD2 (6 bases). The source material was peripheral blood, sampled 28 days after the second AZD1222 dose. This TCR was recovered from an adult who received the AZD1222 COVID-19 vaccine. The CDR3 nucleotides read TGTGCCAGCAGCCCTCAAGGGAGGCAGGGCGGGGAGCAGTACTTC. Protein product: CASSPQGRQGGEQYF.